A selection of T cell receptor beta chains follows, all from one sample in a study of T-cell reconstitution after alpha-beta-depleted transplantation in children. Via MiXCR, TCRdb re-called the PCR reads, giving one row per CDR3 protein. In the table there are some 200,000 distinct CDR3 sequences, around 9.9% of which are singletons. Material: PBMCs, obtained before TCRalphabeta/CD19-depleted stem cell transplant. Receptors were obtained from a child in the first two years of life with acute myeloid leukemia, due to receive a stem cell transplant. Each CDR3 is given with its conserved first and last residue. Size is stated for part of the rows, as once, few or many counts, or as a class when the clone is expanded.

J,length,size,V,CDR3
TRBJ2-7,13,many,TRBV24-1,CATSDLFLGEQYF
TRBJ2-7,14,many,TRBV18,CASSLDLTSYEQYF
TRBJ2-1,16,many,TRBV18,CASSPAWDFSYNEQFF
TRBJ1-2,14,many,TRBV29-1,CSVVRDRKNYGYTF
TRBJ2-7,15,many,TRBV12-3/TRBV12-4,CASTKDRGQSNEQYF
TRBJ1-2,16,many,TRBV25-1,CASRTLGQGDRYGYTF
TRBJ1-2,16,many,TRBV6-5,CASSYSSSLLLYGYTF
TRBJ1-1,12,many,TRBV7-9,CASSFPVTEAFF
TRBJ2-7,14,many,TRBV2,CASRRQGKYYEQYF
TRBJ2-5,14,many,TRBV5-1,CASSPLPWLETQYF
TRBJ1-1,18,few,TRBV2,CASSEAPIGAGGVTEAFF
TRBJ1-1,13,many,TRBV11-2,CASSLVLDTEAFF
TRBJ1-1,15,many,TRBV12-3/TRBV12-4,CASKQTGGVNTEAFF
TRBJ2-5,16,many,TRBV5-1,CASSLPGLAGKETQYF
TRBJ2-3,15,many,TRBV6-1,CASRKFGLAVDTQYF
TRBJ2-1,15,few,TRBV20-1,CSAPPRTRVDNEQFF
TRBJ2-7,12,many,TRBV7-6,CASSDFVGEQYF
TRBJ1-2,14,many,TRBV20-1,CSARELLGNYGYTF
TRBJ1-2,16,NA,TRBV19,CASSLSGTSINYGYTF
TRBJ1-1,13,many,TRBV29-1,CSVEDRGGTEAFF
TRBJ2-1,16,many,TRBV6-2/TRBV6-3,CASSYFPGQGDDEQFF
TRBJ2-3,15,many,TRBV5-1,CASSSSTIPLDTQYF
TRBJ2-3,14,many,TRBV7-3,CASSLAGITDTQYF
TRBJ2-2,15,NA,TRBV29-1,CSVEGGERGTGELFF
TRBJ1-4,15,many,TRBV3-1,CASSQARGGGEKLFF
TRBJ2-1,15,NA,TRBV3-1,CASSQGTRNYNEQFF
TRBJ2-1,16,many,TRBV3-1,CASSQVKGGSYNEQFF
TRBJ2-7,13,NA,TRBV12-3/TRBV12-4,CASSFEGQVEQYF
TRBJ1-1,11,many,TRBV20-1,CSASPGTEAFF
TRBJ2-5,17,many,TRBV24-1,CATSDFLHQGAKETQYF
TRBJ2-2,14,many,TRBV27,CASADIANTGELFF